This entry is about one TCR beta chain. This sample is part of a study of blood T cell repertoires in COVID-19. Assay: immunoSEQ multiplex PCR; the TCRdb copy retains only in-frame clones and omits some. The top ten clones hold around 0.63% of a sample with 180,000 or so clones, roughly 90% of them seen once. The CDR3 runs 19 residues. The germline V gene encodes CDR1 SEHNR and CDR2 FQNEAQ (reference sequence). The trim removed 3 bases at V and 6 bases at J, leaving 14 bases unmatched. The specimen sequenced was peripheral blood. V is TRBV7-9 and J is TRBJ2-1; TRBD2 matches 13 bases. This sequence originates from a man aged 45-60 years with acute or convalescent COVID-19. CDR3 nucleotides: TGTGCCAGCAGCTTGGCCGGGACTAGCGGGAAACGGTCTGTCAATGAGCAGTTCTTC. The encoded protein is CASSLAGTSGKRSVNEQFF.